This T cell receptor beta chain was sequenced in a study of blood T cell repertoires in COVID-19. Overall study: Specimens from acute and convalescent COVID-19 originated in the United States, Italy and Spain. From T cells, B-cell-depleted T cells, or PBMCs came the material, which was cDNA or gDNA.

Trimming stripped 5 bases from V and 5 bases from J, with 16 bases between. Germline CDR1 SGHTA, CDR2 FQGTGA. The CDR3 totals 15 residues. Per the study methods: Reference gene primer amplification yielded estimated nucleated cell counts. Profiling relied on immunoSEQ multiplex PCR, and the TCRdb table lists in-frame clones only, not all of them. That table is the source of V, J and clone size, and D and trimming were worked out from the DNA. Of around 100,000 clones detected, about 89% appear once; the ten largest clones hold more than 4.5%. The source is a human donor in a cohort sampled during active COVID-19. V gene TRBV7-3 combines with J gene TRBJ1-5; no firm D call. The sample comprised peripheral blood. The CDR3 protein is CASSRLERADQPQHF. CDR3 nucleotide sequence: TGTGCCAGCAGCCGCCTCGAGAGGGCTGATCAGCCCCAGCATTTT.